The present TCR beta chain was sequenced within a study of blood T cell repertoires in COVID-19. Study at large: Nucleic acid was either cDNA or gDNA, and it came from T cells, B-cell-depleted T cells, or PBMCs.

The CDR3 contains 16 residues. Looked up from germline, CDR1 is SEHNR and CDR2 is FQNEAQ (reference sequence). V lost 5 bases and J lost 0, with 14 bases in between. Recovery meant two consecutive negative NP/OP PCR tests, professional clearance, or resolved symptoms. Assay: immunoSEQ multiplex PCR; the TCRdb copy retains only in-frame clones and omits some. The profile shows about 220,000 clones, 88% of them singletons. The rearrangement uses TRBV7-9 and TRBJ1-3; D gene uncertain. The receptor was isolated from a woman in her thirties who had recovered from COVID-19. The sample comprised PBMCs or T cells enriched from blood (not recorded which). In DNA, the CDR3 is TGTGCCAGCAGCCCCCAAAGACTGCTCTCTGGAAACACCATATATTTT. This translates into CASSPQRLLSGNTIYF.